Listed below are T cell receptor beta chains from one sample, sequenced in a study of immune evolution from preneoplasia to lung adenocarcinoma. The method was immunoSEQ multiplex PCR; TCRdb's version includes in-frame clones alone and lacks a portion of them. The sample records about 4,200 clones, about four fifths being singletons. The sample taken for sequencing was FFPE invasive lung adenocarcinoma tissue. These receptors all stem from a middle-aged person with lung adenocarcinoma. Some clones in this sample may be carry-over from other donors' samples. Each CDR3 is given with its conserved first and last residue. Each record gives: D gene, V gene, clone size, J gene, CDR3 protein, CDR3 DNA. A D gene is named only where the DNA matches it firmly. The listing skips clone size in some rows; elsewhere it reads once, few, many or a size class.

d_call: TRBD2
v_call: TRBV6-5
clone_size: NA
j_call: TRBJ2-7
cdr3_aa: CASSVEYRTSSEQYF
cdr3_nt: TGTGCCAGCAGCGTTGAGTACAGGACTAGCTCCGAGCAGTACTTC

d_call: NA
v_call: TRBV18
clone_size: NA
j_call: TRBJ2-1
cdr3_aa: CASSPPGSTTYNEQFF
cdr3_nt: TGTGCCAGCTCACCACCAGGCTCCACCACTTACAATGAGCAGTTCTTC

d_call: TRBD2
v_call: TRBV7-9
clone_size: NA
j_call: TRBJ2-1
cdr3_aa: CASSSRLAGAGYNEQFF
cdr3_nt: TGTGCCAGCAGCTCCAGACTAGCGGGAGCCGGGTATAATGAGCAGTTCTTC

d_call: NA
v_call: TRBV10-3
clone_size: NA
j_call: TRBJ1-1
cdr3_aa: CAISDRENTEAFF
cdr3_nt: TGTGCCATCAGTGACAGGGAGAACACTGAAGCTTTCTTT

d_call: TRBD1
v_call: TRBV9
clone_size: NA
j_call: TRBJ1-2
cdr3_aa: CASQPGQGSGGYTF
cdr3_nt: TGTGCCAGCCAACCGGGACAGGGGAGCGGCGGCTACACCTTC

d_call: NA
v_call: TRBV7-2
clone_size: NA
j_call: TRBJ2-2
cdr3_aa: CASSLETGELFF
cdr3_nt: TGTGCCAGCAGCTTAGAAACCGGGGAGCTGTTTTTT

d_call: NA
v_call: TRBV27
clone_size: NA
j_call: TRBJ1-1
cdr3_aa: CASSSFRTANTEAFF
cdr3_nt: TGTGCCAGCAGTTCCTTTCGGACAGCGAACACTGAAGCTTTCTTT

d_call: TRBD1
v_call: TRBV7-2
clone_size: NA
j_call: TRBJ2-7
cdr3_aa: CASSLVYRDRSLTYEQYF
cdr3_nt: TGTGCCAGCAGCTTAGTTTACCGGGACAGGAGTCTGACCTACGAGCAGTACTTC

d_call: TRBD1
v_call: TRBV23-1
clone_size: NA
j_call: TRBJ2-7
cdr3_aa: CASSQSRGLIYYEQYF
cdr3_nt: TGCGCCAGCAGTCAAAGCAGGGGGCTGATCTACTACGAGCAGTACTTC

d_call: NA
v_call: TRBV29-1
clone_size: NA
j_call: TRBJ1-1
cdr3_aa: CSVGLLGKAFF
cdr3_nt: TGCAGCGTTGGACTCCTGGGTAAAGCTTTCTTT

d_call: NA
v_call: TRBV20-1
clone_size: NA
j_call: TRBJ2-7
cdr3_aa: CSANGYEQYF
cdr3_nt: TGCAGTGCTAATGGTTACGAGCAGTACTTC

d_call: NA
v_call: TRBV7-8
clone_size: NA
j_call: TRBJ1-2
cdr3_aa: CASTATTDNYGYTF
cdr3_nt: TGTGCCAGCACCGCCACGACAGATAACTATGGCTACACCTTC

d_call: NA
v_call: TRBV29-1
clone_size: NA
j_call: TRBJ1-2
cdr3_aa: CSAWLLNYGYTF
cdr3_nt: TGCAGCGCCTGGCTTCTAAACTATGGCTACACCTTC

d_call: TRBD2
v_call: TRBV7-9
clone_size: NA
j_call: TRBJ2-7
cdr3_aa: CASSTPRASGTSYEQYF
cdr3_nt: TGTGCCAGCAGCACTCCCCGGGCTAGCGGGACCTCCTACGAGCAGTACTTC

d_call: TRBD2
v_call: TRBV5-1
clone_size: NA
j_call: TRBJ2-5
cdr3_aa: CASSLLGSGRATETQYF
cdr3_nt: TGCGCCAGCAGCTTGCTAGGTAGTGGGAGGGCCACAGAGACCCAGTACTTC

d_call: TRBD1
v_call: TRBV30
clone_size: NA
j_call: TRBJ2-1
cdr3_aa: CAWAGRTGGPSLTYNEQFF
cdr3_nt: TGTGCCTGGGCGGGCAGAACAGGGGGCCCTTCCTTGACCTACAATGAGCAGTTCTTC

d_call: NA
v_call: TRBV5-4
clone_size: NA
j_call: TRBJ2-1
cdr3_aa: CASSPSYAINEQFF
cdr3_nt: TGTGCCAGCAGCCCTTCCTACGCGATCAATGAGCAGTTCTTC

d_call: NA
v_call: TRBV5-1
clone_size: once
j_call: TRBJ2-3
cdr3_aa: CASNKGGVSDTQYF
cdr3_nt: TGCGCCAGTAATAAGGGGGGGGTCTCAGATACGCAGTATTTT

d_call: TRBD2
v_call: TRBV2
clone_size: NA
j_call: TRBJ2-5
cdr3_aa: CASTKGLSAGGPQETQYF
cdr3_nt: TGTGCCAGTACGAAGGGATTATCGGCGGGAGGGCCCCAAGAGACCCAGTACTTC

d_call: TRBD1
v_call: TRBV5-1
clone_size: NA
j_call: TRBJ2-2
cdr3_aa: CASETGGNTGELFF
cdr3_nt: TGCGCCAGCGAGACAGGGGGCAACACCGGGGAGCTGTTTTTT

d_call: NA
v_call: TRBV7-8
clone_size: NA
j_call: TRBJ1-4
cdr3_aa: CASSLGGLGEKLFF
cdr3_nt: TGTGCCAGCAGCTTAGGGGGGCTTGGCGAAAAACTGTTTTTT

d_call: NA
v_call: TRBV2
clone_size: NA
j_call: TRBJ1-5
cdr3_aa: CASSGGMRFQPQHF
cdr3_nt: TGTGCCAGCAGTGGGGGAATGAGGTTTCAGCCCCAGCATTTT

d_call: NA
v_call: TRBV14
clone_size: NA
j_call: TRBJ2-3
cdr3_aa: CASSKDFSNTQYF
cdr3_nt: TGTGCCAGCAGCAAGGACTTTTCTAATACGCAGTATTTT

d_call: TRBD1
v_call: TRBV18
clone_size: NA
j_call: TRBJ1-1
cdr3_aa: CASSPLQGATEAFF
cdr3_nt: TGTGCCAGCTCACCCCTACAGGGGGCGACTGAAGCTTTCTTT

d_call: NA
v_call: TRBV7-2
clone_size: NA
j_call: TRBJ2-7
cdr3_aa: CASSLAGSGAYEQYF
cdr3_nt: TGTGCCAGCAGCTTAGCAGGTTCTGGAGCCTACGAGCAGTACTTC

d_call: TRBD1
v_call: TRBV5-1
clone_size: NA
j_call: TRBJ2-4
cdr3_aa: CASSARQGGNIQYF
cdr3_nt: TGCGCCAGCAGCGCGCGACAGGGGGGAAACATTCAGTACTTC

d_call: NA
v_call: TRBV7-9
clone_size: NA
j_call: TRBJ2-2
cdr3_aa: CASSFSGGELFF
cdr3_nt: TGTGCCAGCAGCTTCTCTGGCGGGGAGCTGTTTTTT

d_call: NA
v_call: TRBV6-5
clone_size: NA
j_call: TRBJ1-1
cdr3_aa: CASSGSLNTEAFF
cdr3_nt: TGTGCCAGCAGTGGCAGCTTGAACACTGAAGCTTTCTTT

d_call: TRBD1
v_call: TRBV6-6
clone_size: NA
j_call: TRBJ1-1
cdr3_aa: CATWRGQGDTEAFF
cdr3_nt: TGTGCCACCTGGAGGGGACAGGGCGACACTGAAGCTTTCTTT

d_call: TRBD1
v_call: TRBV6-6
clone_size: NA
j_call: TRBJ1-1
cdr3_aa: CASSSGGLNTEAFF
cdr3_nt: TGTGCCAGCAGCTCAGGGGGACTGAACACTGAAGCTTTCTTT

d_call: NA
v_call: TRBV6-1
clone_size: NA
j_call: TRBJ2-3
cdr3_aa: CASRGVLRDTQYF
cdr3_nt: TGTGCCAGCAGAGGGGTTCTGCGGGATACGCAGTATTTT

d_call: NA
v_call: TRBV10-3
clone_size: NA
j_call: TRBJ2-7
cdr3_aa: CAVDNGPGDEQYF
cdr3_nt: TGTGCCGTCGACAACGGGCCCGGGGACGAGCAGTACTTC

d_call: NA
v_call: TRBV9
clone_size: NA
j_call: TRBJ2-7
cdr3_aa: CASSRRGAGSYEQYF
cdr3_nt: TGTGCCAGCAGCCGCCGGGGGGCGGGATCCTACGAGCAGTACTTC

d_call: NA
v_call: TRBV14
clone_size: NA
j_call: TRBJ2-3
cdr3_aa: CASSHRRGSTDTQYF
cdr3_nt: TGTGCCAGCAGCCATAGGAGAGGGAGCACAGATACGCAGTATTTT

d_call: TRBD1
v_call: TRBV18
clone_size: NA
j_call: TRBJ1-1
cdr3_aa: CASSPPGTGPNTEAFF
cdr3_nt: TGTGCCAGCTCACCACCAGGGACAGGGCCAAACACTGAAGCTTTCTTT

d_call: NA
v_call: TRBV18
clone_size: NA
j_call: TRBJ2-5
cdr3_aa: CASSPRLPKETQYF
cdr3_nt: TGTGCCAGCTCACCTCGGCTACCCAAAGAGACCCAGTACTTC

d_call: NA
v_call: TRBV7-9
clone_size: once
j_call: TRBJ2-2
cdr3_aa: CASSKPNTGELFF
cdr3_nt: TGTGCCAGCAGCAAACCGAACACCGGGGAGCTGTTTTTT

d_call: NA
v_call: TRBV28
clone_size: NA
j_call: TRBJ2-7
cdr3_aa: CASSFRGSGQYF
cdr3_nt: TGTGCCAGCAGTTTCCGGGGATCCGGGCAGTACTTC

d_call: NA
v_call: TRBV28
clone_size: medium-sized
j_call: TRBJ2-7
cdr3_aa: CASSQGQLAYEQYF
cdr3_nt: TGTGCCAGCAGCCAGGGTCAACTCGCCTACGAGCAGTACTTC

d_call: NA
v_call: TRBV28
clone_size: NA
j_call: TRBJ2-1
cdr3_aa: CASTRQSSYNEQFF
cdr3_nt: TGTGCCAGCACAAGACAGAGCTCCTACAATGAGCAGTTCTTC

d_call: TRBD1
v_call: TRBV28
clone_size: NA
j_call: TRBJ2-5
cdr3_aa: CASSRGQGETQYF
cdr3_nt: TGTGCCAGCAGCCGAGGACAGGGTGAGACCCAGTACTTC

d_call: NA
v_call: TRBV4-2
clone_size: NA
j_call: TRBJ2-2
cdr3_aa: CASSPQITGELFF
cdr3_nt: TGTGCCAGCAGCCCCCAGATAACCGGGGAGCTGTTTTTT

d_call: TRBD1
v_call: TRBV4-1
clone_size: NA
j_call: TRBJ1-4
cdr3_aa: CASSQGDRDVNEKLFF
cdr3_nt: TGCGCCAGCAGCCAAGGGGACAGAGACGTTAATGAAAAACTGTTTTTT

d_call: TRBD2
v_call: TRBV6-1
clone_size: once
j_call: TRBJ2-3
cdr3_aa: CASSETSGLAGGTQYF
cdr3_nt: TGTGCCAGCAGTGAAACCTCGGGACTAGCGGGAGGGACGCAGTATTTT

d_call: NA
v_call: TRBV5-1
clone_size: NA
j_call: TRBJ2-3
cdr3_aa: CASSTLAGWKYF
cdr3_nt: TGCGCCAGCAGCACCCTCGCGGGGTGGAAGTATTTT

d_call: NA
v_call: TRBV30
clone_size: NA
j_call: TRBJ1-2
cdr3_aa: CAWLGNGYTF
cdr3_nt: TGTGCCTGGCTAGGGAATGGCTACACCTTC

d_call: NA
v_call: TRBV28
clone_size: NA
j_call: TRBJ2-7
cdr3_aa: CASSYQGSYEQYF
cdr3_nt: TGTGCCAGCAGTTATCAGGGATCCTACGAGCAGTACTTC

d_call: TRBD1
v_call: TRBV14
clone_size: NA
j_call: TRBJ1-2
cdr3_aa: CASSRQGEKDYGYTF
cdr3_nt: TGTGCCAGCAGCCGACAGGGGGAGAAGGACTATGGCTACACCTTC

d_call: NA
v_call: TRBV2
clone_size: NA
j_call: TRBJ2-4
cdr3_aa: CASMFLVDTKNIQYF
cdr3_nt: TGTGCCAGCATGTTCCTCGTTGACACCAAAAACATTCAGTACTTC

d_call: NA
v_call: TRBV6-6
clone_size: few
j_call: TRBJ2-5
cdr3_aa: CASSLRELQETQYF
cdr3_nt: TGTGCCAGCAGTTTACGGGAACTCCAAGAGACCCAGTACTTC

d_call: TRBD2
v_call: TRBV4-1
clone_size: NA
j_call: TRBJ2-3
cdr3_aa: CASSQDMAGGLSSTDTQYF
cdr3_nt: TGCGCCAGCAGCCAAGATATGGCGGGAGGGCTGTCAAGCACAGATACGCAGTATTTT

d_call: TRBD2
v_call: TRBV7-8
clone_size: NA
j_call: TRBJ2-3
cdr3_aa: CASSELTSGSPDTQYF
cdr3_nt: TGTGCCAGCAGCGAGCTGACTAGCGGGAGCCCAGATACGCAGTATTTT